Sequencing of this T cell receptor beta chain was carried out in a study of cytomegalovirus exposure and HLA in healthy donors. Study overall: Earlier results showed 90 million to 130 million unique TCR beta sequences derived from approximately 170 million T cells. Points from the study as a whole: Further analysis, carried out later, found HLA-associated TCR beta chains more clonally expanded than equally common other chains.

As to this clone: Antigen specificity is unknown.

PCR amplification relied on 60 Vbeta primers (plus 13 Jbeta primers). Sequencing used immunoSEQ multiplex PCR; TCRdb keeps in-frame clones, though not all of them. The sample records about 77,000 clones, over 65% being singletons. The sample was PBMCs. The sequence came from a man aged 35 to 55 in good health and CMV-seronegative.

As DNA, the CDR3 is TGTGCCAGAAGCTTTTTGAGCAACACTGAAGCTTTCTTT. Protein: CARSFLSNTEAFF. The rearrangement links TRBV5-3 to TRBJ1-1; D gene uncertain. TRBV5-3 is designated an ORF whose function remains uncertain. Trimming removed 2 bases from V and 2 bases from J, with 7 bases in between. The CDR3 contains 13 residues.